Only a few counts were recorded for the clone carrying this T cell receptor beta chain. These data originate in a study of T cells in Graves' hyperthyroidism and ophthalmopathy. V lost 3 bases and J lost 8, with 13 bases in between. The CDR3 contains 12 residues. CDR1 is DFQATT and CDR2 is SNEGSKA in the germline V gene (reference sequence). RNA transcripts gave rise to amplified TCR beta CDR3 regions. HTBI primers were used for first-round RT-PCR of the TCR CDR3. From the multiplex PCR reads, TCRdb called clonotypes with MiXCR, one entry per CDR3 protein. The profile covers some 210,000 distinct CDR3 sequences, with roughly 15% appearing a single time and roughly 50% taken by the ten largest. Uncontrolled infection, other autoimmune disease, pregnancy or lactation excluded patients.

This receptor was taken from a man between 45 and 60 years old with Graves' hyperthyroidism. Sequenced: blood. The chain combines TRBV20-1 with TRBJ1-1; maybe TRBD1 (6 bases). This chain's CDR3 is CSARVWGGEAFF. The CDR3 nucleotides read TGCAGTGCTAGGGTGTGGGGGGGCGAAGCTTTCTTT.